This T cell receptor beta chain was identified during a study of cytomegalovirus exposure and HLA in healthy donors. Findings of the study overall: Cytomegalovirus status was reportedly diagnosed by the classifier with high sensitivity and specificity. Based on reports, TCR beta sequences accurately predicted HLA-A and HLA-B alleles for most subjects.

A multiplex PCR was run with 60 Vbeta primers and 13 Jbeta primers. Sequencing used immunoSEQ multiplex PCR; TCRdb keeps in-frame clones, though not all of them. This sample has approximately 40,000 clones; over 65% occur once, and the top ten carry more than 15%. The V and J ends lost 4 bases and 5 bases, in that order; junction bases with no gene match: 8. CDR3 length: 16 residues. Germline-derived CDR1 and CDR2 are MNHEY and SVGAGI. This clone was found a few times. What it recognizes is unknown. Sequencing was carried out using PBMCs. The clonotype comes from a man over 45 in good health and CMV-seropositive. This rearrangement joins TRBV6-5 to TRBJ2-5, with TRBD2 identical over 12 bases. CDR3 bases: TGTGCCAGCAGTTTAGGCGGACTAGCGGGGTTTGAGACCCAGTACTTC. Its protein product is CASSLGGLAGFETQYF.